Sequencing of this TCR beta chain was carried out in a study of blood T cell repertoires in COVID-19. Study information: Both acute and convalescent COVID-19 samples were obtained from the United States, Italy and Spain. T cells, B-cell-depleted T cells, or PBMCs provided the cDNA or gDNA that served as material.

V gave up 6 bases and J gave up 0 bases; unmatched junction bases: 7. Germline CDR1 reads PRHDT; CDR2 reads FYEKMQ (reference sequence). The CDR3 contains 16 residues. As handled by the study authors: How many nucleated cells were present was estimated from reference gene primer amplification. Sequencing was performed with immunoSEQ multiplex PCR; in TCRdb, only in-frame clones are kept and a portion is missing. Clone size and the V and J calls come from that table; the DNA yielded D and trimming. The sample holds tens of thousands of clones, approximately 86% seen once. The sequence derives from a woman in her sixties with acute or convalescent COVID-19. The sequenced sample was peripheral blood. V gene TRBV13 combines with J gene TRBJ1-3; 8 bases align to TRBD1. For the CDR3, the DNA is TGTGCCAGCAGTTCGACAGGGGTTGGCTCTGGAAACACCATATATTTT. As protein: CASSSTGVGSGNTIYF.